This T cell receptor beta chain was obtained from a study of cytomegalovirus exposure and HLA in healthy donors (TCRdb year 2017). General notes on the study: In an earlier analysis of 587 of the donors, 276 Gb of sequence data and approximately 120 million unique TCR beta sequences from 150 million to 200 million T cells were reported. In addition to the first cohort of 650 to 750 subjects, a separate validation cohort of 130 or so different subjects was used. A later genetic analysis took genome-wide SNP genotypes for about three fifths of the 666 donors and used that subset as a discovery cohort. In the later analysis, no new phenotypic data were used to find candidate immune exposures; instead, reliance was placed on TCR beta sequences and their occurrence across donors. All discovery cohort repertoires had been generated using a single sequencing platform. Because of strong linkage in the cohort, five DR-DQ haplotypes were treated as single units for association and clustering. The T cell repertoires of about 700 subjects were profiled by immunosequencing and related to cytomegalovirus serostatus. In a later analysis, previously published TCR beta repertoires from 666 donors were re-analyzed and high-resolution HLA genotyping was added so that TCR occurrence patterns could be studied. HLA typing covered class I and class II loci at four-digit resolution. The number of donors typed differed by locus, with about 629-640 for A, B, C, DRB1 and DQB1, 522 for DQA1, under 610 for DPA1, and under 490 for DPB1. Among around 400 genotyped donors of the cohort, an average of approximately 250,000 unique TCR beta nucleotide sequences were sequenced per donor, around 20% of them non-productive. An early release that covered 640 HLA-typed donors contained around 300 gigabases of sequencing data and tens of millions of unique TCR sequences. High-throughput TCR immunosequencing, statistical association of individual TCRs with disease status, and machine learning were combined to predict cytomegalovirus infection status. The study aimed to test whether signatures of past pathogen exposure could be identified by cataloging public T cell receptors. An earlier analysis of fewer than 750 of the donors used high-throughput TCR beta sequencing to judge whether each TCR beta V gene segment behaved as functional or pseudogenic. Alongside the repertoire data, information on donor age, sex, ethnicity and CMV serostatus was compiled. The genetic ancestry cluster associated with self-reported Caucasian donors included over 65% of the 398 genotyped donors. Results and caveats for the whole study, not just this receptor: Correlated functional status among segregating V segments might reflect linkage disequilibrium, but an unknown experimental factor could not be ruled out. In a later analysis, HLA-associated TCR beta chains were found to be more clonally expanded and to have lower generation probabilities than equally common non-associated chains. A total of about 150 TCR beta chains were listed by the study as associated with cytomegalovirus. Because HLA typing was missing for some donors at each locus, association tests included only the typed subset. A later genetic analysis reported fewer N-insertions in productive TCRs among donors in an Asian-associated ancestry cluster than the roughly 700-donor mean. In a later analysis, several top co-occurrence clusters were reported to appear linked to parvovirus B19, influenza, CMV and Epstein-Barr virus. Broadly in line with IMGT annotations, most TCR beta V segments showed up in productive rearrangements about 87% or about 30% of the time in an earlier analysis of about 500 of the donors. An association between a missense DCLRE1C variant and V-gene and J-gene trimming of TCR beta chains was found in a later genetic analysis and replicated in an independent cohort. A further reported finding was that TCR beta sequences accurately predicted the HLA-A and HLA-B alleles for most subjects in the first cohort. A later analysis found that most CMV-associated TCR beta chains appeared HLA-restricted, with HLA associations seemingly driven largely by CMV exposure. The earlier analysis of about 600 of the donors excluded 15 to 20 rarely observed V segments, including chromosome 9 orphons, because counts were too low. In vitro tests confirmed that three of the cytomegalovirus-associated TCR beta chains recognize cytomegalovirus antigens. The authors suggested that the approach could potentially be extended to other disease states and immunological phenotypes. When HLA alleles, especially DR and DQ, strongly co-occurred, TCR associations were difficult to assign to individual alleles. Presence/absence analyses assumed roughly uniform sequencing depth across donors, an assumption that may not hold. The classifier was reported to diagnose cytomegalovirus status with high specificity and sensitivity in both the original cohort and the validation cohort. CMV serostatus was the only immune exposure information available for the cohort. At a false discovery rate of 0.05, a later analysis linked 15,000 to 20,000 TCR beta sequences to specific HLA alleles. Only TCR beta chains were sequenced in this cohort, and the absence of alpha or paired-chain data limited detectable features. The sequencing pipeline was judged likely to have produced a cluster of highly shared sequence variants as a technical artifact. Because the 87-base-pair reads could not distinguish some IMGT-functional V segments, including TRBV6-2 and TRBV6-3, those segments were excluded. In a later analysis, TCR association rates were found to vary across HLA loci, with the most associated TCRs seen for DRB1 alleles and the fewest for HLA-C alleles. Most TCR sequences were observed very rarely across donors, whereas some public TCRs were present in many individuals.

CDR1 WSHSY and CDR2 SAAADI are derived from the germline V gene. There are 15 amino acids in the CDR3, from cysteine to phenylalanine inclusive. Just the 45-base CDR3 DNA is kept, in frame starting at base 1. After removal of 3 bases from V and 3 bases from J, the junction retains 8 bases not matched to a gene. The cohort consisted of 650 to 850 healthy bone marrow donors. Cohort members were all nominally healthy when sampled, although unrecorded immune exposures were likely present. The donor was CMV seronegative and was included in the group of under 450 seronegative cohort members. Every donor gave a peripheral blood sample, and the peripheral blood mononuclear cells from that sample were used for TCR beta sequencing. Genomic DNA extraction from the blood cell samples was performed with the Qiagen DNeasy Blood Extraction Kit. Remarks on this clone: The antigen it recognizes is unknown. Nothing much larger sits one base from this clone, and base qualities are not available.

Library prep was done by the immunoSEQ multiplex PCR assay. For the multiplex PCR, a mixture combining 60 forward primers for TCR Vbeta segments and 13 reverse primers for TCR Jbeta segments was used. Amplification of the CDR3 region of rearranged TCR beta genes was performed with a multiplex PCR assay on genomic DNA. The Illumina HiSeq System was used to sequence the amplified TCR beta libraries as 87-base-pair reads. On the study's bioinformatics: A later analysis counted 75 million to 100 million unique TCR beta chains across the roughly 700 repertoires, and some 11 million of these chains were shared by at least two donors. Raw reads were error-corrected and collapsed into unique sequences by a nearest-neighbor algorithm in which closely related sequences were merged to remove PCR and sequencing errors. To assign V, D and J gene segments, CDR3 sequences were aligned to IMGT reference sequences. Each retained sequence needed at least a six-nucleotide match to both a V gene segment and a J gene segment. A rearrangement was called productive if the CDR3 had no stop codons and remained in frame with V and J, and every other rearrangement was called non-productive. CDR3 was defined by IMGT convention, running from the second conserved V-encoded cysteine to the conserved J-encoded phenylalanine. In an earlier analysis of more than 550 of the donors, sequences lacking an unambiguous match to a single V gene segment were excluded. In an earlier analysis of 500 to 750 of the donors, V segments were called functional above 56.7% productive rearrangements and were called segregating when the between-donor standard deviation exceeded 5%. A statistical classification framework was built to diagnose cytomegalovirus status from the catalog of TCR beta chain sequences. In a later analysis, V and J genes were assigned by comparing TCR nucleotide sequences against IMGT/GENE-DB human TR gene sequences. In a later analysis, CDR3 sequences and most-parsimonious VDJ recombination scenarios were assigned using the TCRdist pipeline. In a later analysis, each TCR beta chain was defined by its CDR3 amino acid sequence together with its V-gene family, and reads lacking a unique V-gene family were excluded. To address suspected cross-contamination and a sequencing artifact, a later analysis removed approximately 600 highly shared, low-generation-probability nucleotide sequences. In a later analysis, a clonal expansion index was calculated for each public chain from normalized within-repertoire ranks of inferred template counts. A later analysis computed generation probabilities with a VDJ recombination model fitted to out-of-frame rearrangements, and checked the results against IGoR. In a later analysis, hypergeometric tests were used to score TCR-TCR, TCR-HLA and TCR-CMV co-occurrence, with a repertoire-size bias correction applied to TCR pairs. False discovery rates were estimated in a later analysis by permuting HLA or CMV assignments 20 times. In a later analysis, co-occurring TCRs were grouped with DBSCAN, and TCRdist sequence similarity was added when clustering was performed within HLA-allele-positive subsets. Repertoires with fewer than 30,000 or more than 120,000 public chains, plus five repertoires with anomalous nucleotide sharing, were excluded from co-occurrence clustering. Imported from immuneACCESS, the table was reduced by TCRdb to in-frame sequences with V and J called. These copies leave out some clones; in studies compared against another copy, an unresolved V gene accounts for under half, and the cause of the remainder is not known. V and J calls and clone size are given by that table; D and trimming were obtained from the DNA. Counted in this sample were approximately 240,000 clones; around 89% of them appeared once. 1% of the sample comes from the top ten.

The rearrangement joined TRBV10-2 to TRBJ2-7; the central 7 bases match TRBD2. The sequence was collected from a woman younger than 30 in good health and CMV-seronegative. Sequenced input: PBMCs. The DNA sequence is TGCGCCAGCAGTGACGAATGGGAGGGGAGCTACGAGCAGTACTTC. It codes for CASSDEWEGSYEQYF.